This record covers a single TCR beta chain. No cognate antigen has been identified for it. No base quality values were provided; no much bigger clone lies one nucleotide off. This sample was included in a study of technical replicates of blood from a few donors (dated by TCRdb to about 2017). Libraries came from the immunoSEQ multiplex PCR assay. As stored in TCRdb, this immuneACCESS dataset retains in-frame rearrangements with V and J assigned. A fraction of the clones does not appear; measured against another copy, unresolved V genes explain less than half of the discrepancy, and the remainder lacks a known reason. The sample profile shows 85,000 to 100,000 clones; around 95% of them were found once. The top ten hold approximately 0.26% of the sample. V lost 3 bases and J lost 1 base; the stretch between them is 13 bases long. The CDR1 and CDR2 encoded by the germline V gene are SGHRS and YFSETQ. The CDR3 goes from the cysteine to the phenylalanine over 15 residues. Only the CDR3 portion is preserved as DNA: 45 bases, with reading frame beginning at the first base.

The TCR originated in a human donor in good health. This receptor chain uses TRBV5-1 and TRBJ2-5, and perhaps TRBD2 as D gene, on 5 matching bases. The specimen sequenced was T cells isolated from PBMCs. The nucleotide sequence reads as follows: TGCGCCAGCAGCTCTCCAGAGGGCCTCCAAGAGACCCAGTACTTC. This codes for CASSSPEGLQETQYF.